The 24 T cell receptor beta chains below were found in one sample sequenced in a study of control samples from healthy donors and cancer patients. The table came from immunoSEQ multiplex PCR; TCRdb's copy has only in-frame clones and leaves some out. Altogether 200,000 to 250,000 clones are present, roughly 94% being singletons, with the ten largest covering about 1.6%. Sequenced: blood. These receptor sequences come from a man in his fifties or sixties in good health.

The gene calls are TRBV5-1 and TRBJ1-4; D is unresolved. Germline loops: CDR1 SGHRS, CDR2 YFSETQ. V lost 1 base and J 8 bases, leaving 9 bases between the germline ends. This CDR3 comprises 13 residues. CDR3 protein: CASSLSSKEKLFF. The DNA for the CDR3 is TGCGCCAGCAGCTTGAGTTCGAAGGAAAAACTGTTTTTT.

The chain combines TRBV4-2 with TRBJ1-6, with TRBD1 as a possible D gene (6 bases). Germline V gene sequence: CDR1 LGHNA, CDR2 YNFKEQ. Trimming cost V 4 bases and J 9 bases, with 13 bases left between them. CDR3 length equals 14 residues. CDR3 sequence reads: CASSPGHRISPLHF. In nucleotides, the CDR3 is TGTGCCAGCAGCCCGGGACACCGGATTTCACCCCTCCACTTT.

V and J are TRBV5-1 and TRBJ2-3; D is unresolved. Trimming left V 2 bases short and J 0 bases short, with 7 bases between. Germline loops: CDR1 SGHRS, CDR2 YFSETQ. This CDR3 has 14 residues. CDR3 nucleotides: TGCGCCAGCAGCTTCGGAGCTAGCACAGATACGCAGTATTTT. This sequence encodes CASSFGASTDTQYF.

The chain uses TRBV6-5 and TRBJ1-2, with 7 bases lining up with TRBD1. V dropped 5 bases and J dropped 6; count of bases not matched to a gene: 12. This CDR3 has 15 amino acids. The germline V gene encodes CDR1 MNHEY and CDR2 SVGAGI. CDR3 nucleotides: TGTGCCAGCAGTAGACCGGGACAGTTATTTGATGGCTACACCTTC. As protein: CASSRPGQLFDGYTF.

Comments on this clone: At the DNA level, this CDR3 is encoded by other sequences in the same sample as well. V is TRBV7-3 and J is TRBJ1-1; possible D gene TRBD1, 5 bases. The CDR3 is made up of 13 amino acids. The germline CDR1 and CDR2 sequences are SGHTA and FQGTGA. The V end was cut by 3 bases, the J end by 3 bases, with 8 bases between. The CDR3 here is CASSLTGDTEAFF. CDR3 DNA: TGTGCCAGCAGCTTGACGGGGGACACTGAAGCTTTCTTT.

The chain employs TRBV27 and TRBJ2-7; TRBD2 agrees at 7 bases. Germline CDR1 is MNHEY and CDR2 is SMNVEV (reference sequence). Trimming took 2 bases from V and 2 from J; bases not matched to a gene: 9. The CDR3 runs 16 residues. CDR3 bases: TGTGCCAGCAGTTTAAGGCTAGCGGAGCTCCCCTACGAGCAGTACTTC. It encodes CASSLRLAELPYEQYF.

The CDR3 DNA reads TGTGCCTGGAAAGTTCGAGGTAGCACCGGGGAGCTGTTTTTT. This codes for CAWKVRGSTGELFF. The chain carries TRBV30 and TRBJ2-2; D not resolved. In germline, CDR1 is GTSNPN, CDR2 SVGIG (reference sequence). The CDR3 consists of 14 residues. Trimming shortened V by 4 bases and J by 4 bases, and 13 bases separated the two germline ends.

J is TRBJ1-3 and V is TRBV6-2 or TRBV6-3; D ambiguous. V lost 7 bases to trimming and J lost 0 bases, with 10 bases between them. This CDR3 is built from 14 residues. Germline CDR1 and CDR2: MNHEY and SVGEGT. This CDR3 reads CASTPQYSGNTIYF. The CDR3 DNA is TGTGCCAGCACCCCACAGTACTCTGGAAACACCATATATTTT.

The rearrangement joins TRBV7-2 to TRBJ1-1, with D perhaps matching TRBD1 (5 bases). The CDR3 has 13 amino acids. V was clipped by 6 bases and J by 3 bases, with 11 bases between them. Per the germline V gene, CDR1 is SGHTA and CDR2 is FQGNSA. CDR3 bases: TGTGCCAGCAGACCACGGACATACACTGAAGCTTTCTTT. Translation: CASRPRTYTEAFF.

The chain combines TRBV5-8 with TRBJ1-3; D ambiguous. Germline loops: CDR1 SGHTS, CDR2 YDEGEE. V shed 4 bases and J shed 0 bases, with 11 bases lying between them. The CDR3 loop spans 15 amino acids. In nucleotides, the CDR3 is TGTGCCAGCAGCCCGGTCCGAGGCTCTGGAAACACCATATATTTT. Amino acids: CASSPVRGSGNTIYF. Full variable domain (outside the CDR3, taken from reference TRBV5-8 and TRBJ1-3): EAGVTQSPTHLIKTRGQQATLRCSPISGHTSVYWYQQALGLGLQFLLWYDEGEERNRGNFPPRFSGRQFPNYSSELNVNALELEDSALYLCASSPVRGSGNTIYFGEGSWLTVV.

The rearrangement links TRBV28 to TRBJ2-5; the match to TRBD2 covers 12 bases. The CDR3 runs to 16 residues. Trimming took 6 bases from V and 9 from J; bases not matched to a gene: 14. CDR1 MDHEN and CDR2 SYDVKM come from the germline V gene. DNA for the CDR3: TGTGCCAGCAGACTGCCCTCGGCTAGCGGGGGGGGCTCCCAGTACTTC. It translates to CASRLPSASGGGSQYF.

The count of this clone is one. The chain uses TRBV6-2 or TRBV6-3 and TRBJ2-1; possibly TRBD2 for D (5 bases). This CDR3 comprises 14 residues. V lost 6 bases, J lost 0 bases, and 9 bases lay in between. From germline, CDR1 is MNHEY and CDR2 SVGEGT. This chain's CDR3 is CASSGISSYNEQFF. In DNA form, the CDR3 reads TGTGCCAGCAGCGGGATCAGCTCCTACAATGAGCAGTTCTTC.

Only one count was recorded for this clone. The gene calls are TRBV27 and TRBJ2-5; 7 nucleotides agree with TRBD1. This CDR3 contains 15 residues. V trimming: 5 bases; J trimming: 4 bases; junction bases outside the gene matches: 10. Germline V gives CDR1 MNHEY, CDR2 SMNVEV (reference sequence). For the CDR3, the DNA is TGTGCCAGCAGTCTTACAGGGGTTCGGGGAGAGACCCAGTACTTC. Its translation: CASSLTGVRGETQYF.

The gene calls are TRBV5-1 and TRBJ1-1; D remains ambiguous. Germline assignment: CDR1 SGHRS and CDR2 YFSETQ. Trimming took 4 bases from V and 1 from J, leaving 8 bases between them. This CDR3 contains 13 residues. Here the CDR3 DNA reads TGCGCCAGCAGCCCGCAGTGGAACACTGAAGCTTTCTTT. Its translation is CASSPQWNTEAFF.

This chain connects TRBV19 to TRBJ2-3; maybe TRBD1 (6 bases). The CDR3 sequence is 15 residues long. The germline CDR1 and CDR2 sequences are LNHDA and SQIVND (reference sequence). V was pared by 3 bases and J by 0 bases, with 10 bases between. CDR3 DNA: TGTGCCAGTAGTATCCGGCAGGGGAGCACAGATACGCAGTATTTT. This sequence encodes CASSIRQGSTDTQYF.

V gene TRBV9 combines with J gene TRBJ2-2; 8 positions agree with TRBD1. CDR3 length: 15 amino acids. CDR1 and CDR2 from the germline V gene are SGDLS and YYNGEE. Trimming at V came to 0 bases and at J to 4 bases, leaving 2 bases not matched to a gene. The CDR3, as DNA: TGTGCCAGCAGCGTAGAAACAGGGGGCACCGGGGAGCTGTTTTTT. Protein: CASSVETGGTGELFF.

This chain joins TRBV28 and TRBJ2-3; D is tentatively TRBD1 or TRBD2 (6 bases each). Looked up from germline, CDR1 is MDHEN and CDR2 is SYDVKM. CDR3 length: 14 amino acids. The V and J ends lost 8 bases and 0 bases respectively, with 12 bases between them. CDR3 DNA sequence: TGTGCCAGCGCCGGGGGCTCTAGCACAGATACGCAGTATTTT. It yields the protein CASAGGSSTDTQYF.

The chain links TRBV18 to TRBJ2-2; D unresolved. V was shortened by 3 bases and J by 3 bases, with 5 bases between the two germline ends. The germline gives CDR1 KGHSH, CDR2 LQKENI. The CDR3 extends over 13 amino acids. CDR3 amino acids: CASSPLHTGELFF. The CDR3 DNA follows: TGTGCCAGCTCACCCCTACACACCGGGGAGCTGTTTTTT. Filled out from reference TRBV18 and TRBJ2-2, the complete variable domain reads NAGVMQNPRHLVRRRGQEARLRCSPMKGHSHVYWYRQLPEEGLKFMVYLQKENIIDESGMPKERFSAEFPKEGPSILRIQQVVRGDSAAYFCASSPLHTGELFFGEGSRLTVL.

V is TRBV20-1 and J is TRBJ1-2, with a tentative D call TRBD1 (6 bases). This CDR3 has 14 amino acids. V dropped 3 bases and J dropped 1 base, with 12 bases sitting between them. In germline, CDR1 is DFQATT, CDR2 SNEGSKA (reference sequence). The CDR3: CSASVQGVNYGYTF. The CDR3 nucleotides are TGCAGTGCTAGTGTACAGGGTGTTAACTATGGCTACACCTTC.

The chain is built from TRBV11-3 and TRBJ1-1; maybe TRBD1 (5 bases). The germline CDR1 and CDR2 sequences are SGHNT and YENEEA. This CDR3 region has 13 residues. V lost 4 bases and J lost 7, with 13 bases in between. The CDR3 nucleotides are TGTGCCAGCAGCTGGACACCTGGGAATGAAGCTTTCTTT. This gives the protein CASSWTPGNEAFF.

As concerns this clone: The sample contains more than one DNA sequence encoding this CDR3. The chain links TRBV5-1 to TRBJ2-5; perhaps TRBD2 as D (5 bases). With 0 bases removed from V and 0 bases from J, the gap between germline ends came to 6 bases. Per the germline V gene, CDR1 is SGHRS and CDR2 is YFSETQ. The CDR3 runs 14 residues. The CDR3 is CASSLAGNQETQYF. The DNA of the CDR3 is TGCGCCAGCAGCTTGGCCGGGAACCAAGAGACCCAGTACTTC.

The chain links TRBV29-1 to TRBJ1-1; no clear D gene. Germline CDR1 SQVTM, CDR2 ANQGSEA. The CDR3 runs to 11 residues. Trimming stripped 7 bases from V and 4 bases from J, with 10 bases between. The CDR3 loop is CSGGRSTEAFF. CDR3 in DNA: TGCAGCGGAGGCAGGTCCACTGAAGCTTTCTTT.

The CDR3 DNA reads as TGTGCCAGCAGTTACTCAGGCGGGGGGGCTGGAGATACGCAGTATTTT. This encodes CASSYSGGGAGDTQYF. J is TRBJ2-3 and V is TRBV6-6, with 9 bases aligning to TRBD2. Germline loops: CDR1 MNHNY, CDR2 SVGAGI (reference sequence). V shed 0 bases, J shed 5 bases, and the junction held 6 bases outside the gene matches. The CDR3 has 16 amino acids.

This chain joins TRBV5-4 and TRBJ1-5; D unresolved. The CDR3 sequence is 14 residues long. Germline lookup yields CDR1 SGHNT and CDR2 YYREEE (reference sequence). Trimming cost V 4 bases and J 8 bases, with 16 bases left between them. The CDR3 loop is CASSEVPSKEPQHF. Here the CDR3 DNA reads TGTGCCAGCAGCGAGGTCCCCTCGAAAGAGCCCCAGCATTTT.